The source of this T cell receptor (beta chain) is a study of a mutant IDH1 vaccine in newly diagnosed glioma. Across the study: Pretreatment consisted of radiotherapy, temozolomide, or both, with most receiving both. Findings and caveats of the study: The study observed vaccine-induced immune responses in 90% to 95% of patients.

Trimming removed 0 bases from V and 4 bases from J; junction bases left unmatched: 2. The CDR3 covers 14 residues. The germline V gene encodes CDR1 MNHEY and CDR2 SMNVEV (reference sequence). This table comes from immunoSEQ multiplex PCR, and its TCRdb copy is limited to in-frame clones, with some not included. The data contain about 75,000 clones, 91% of them singletons. In this sample, this clone turned up once. The antigen is unknown. Regarding time point: week 5, during vaccination. In every dose of vaccine, 300 ug of mutant IDH1 20-mer peptide was given alongside topical imiquimod. V usage is TRBV27 and J usage is TRBJ1-2; TRBD1 agrees at 7 bases. The clonotype comes from a woman between 45 and 60 years old with glioma. Sequencing used PBMCs, obtained from a glioma patient whose treatment included an IDH1 peptide vaccine. CDR3 amino acids: CASSLSRDSYGYTF. The CDR3 DNA follows: TGTGCCAGCAGTTTATCCCGGGACAGCTATGGCTACACCTTC.